The source of this T cell receptor beta chain is a study of CD8 T cells in cerebrospinal fluid in Alzheimer's disease. TCRdb reanalyzed the 10x single-cell sequencing reads, giving one entry per CDR3 protein sequence and no DNA. Found here are fewer than 800 distinct CDR3 sequences; the top ten clones hold approximately 13%. Its frequency marks this clonotype as large (0.1 to 1%). Sequencing input: cerebrospinal fluid. The sequence came from a human donor with Parkinson's disease.

CDR3 region: CRGLRRGVYNEQFF. The rearrangement links TRBV20-1 to TRBJ2-1; TCRdb picks TRBD2, but there is no DNA to check that call. Germline assignment: CDR1 DFQATT and CDR2 SNEGSKA (reference sequence). CDR3 size: 14 residues.